These 21 T cell receptor beta chains were sequenced from one sample in a study of blood T cell repertoires in COVID-19 (dated by TCRdb to about 2020). The library came from the immunoSEQ multiplex PCR assay. Drawn from immuneACCESS, this table holds only the in-frame rearrangements with V and J called that TCRdb kept. Clones are partly lost; checked studies trace under half to an unresolved V gene and leave the rest unexplained. Here the sample has hundreds of thousands of clones; around 84% occur a single time. Of the sample, approximately 1.7% falls within the top ten clones. Material for sequencing was PBMCs or T cells enriched from blood (not recorded which). Source of these receptors: a man aged 40-49 years who had recovered from COVID-19.

Only a few counts were recorded for this clone. The CDR3 region has the DNA TGTGCCAGCAGTGACGGGAGCCCCGGCACAGATACGCAGTATTTT. This translates into CASSDGSPGTDTQYF. The rearrangement uses TRBV2 and TRBJ2-3; D might be TRBD2 (6 bases). V dropped 3 bases and J dropped 1 base, with 11 bases sitting between them. There are 15 residues in the CDR3. Germline assignment: CDR1 SNHLY and CDR2 FYNNEI. The whole variable domain, remainder taken from reference TRBV2 and TRBJ2-3, is EPEVTQTPSHQVTQMGQEVILRCVPISNHLYFYWYRQILGQKVEFLVSFYNNEISEKSEIFDDQFSVERPDGSNFTLKIRSTKLEDSAMYFCASSDGSPGTDTQYFGPGTRLTVL.

The genes are TRBV5-4 and TRBJ1-3; the match to TRBD1 covers 7 bases. The V gene end was trimmed by 3 bases and the J gene end by 0 bases; junction bases not matched to a gene: 12. The germline CDR1 and CDR2 sequences are SGHNT and YYREEE (reference sequence). The CDR3 runs 18 residues. This CDR3 reads CASSSRKQGIASGNTIYF. The DNA of the CDR3 is TGTGCCAGCAGCTCAAGGAAACAGGGGATTGCCTCTGGAAACACCATATATTTT.

The V gene is TRBV6-5, the J gene TRBJ1-1; D perhaps matches TRBD1 (5 bases). Per the germline V gene, CDR1 is MNHEY and CDR2 is SVGAGI. The CDR3 sequence is 14 residues long. Trimming shortened V by 7 bases and J by 6 bases, and 18 bases separated the two germline ends. The CDR3 DNA reads TGTGCCAGCATGGGGAGCGCGGCGGGGCCTGAAGCTTTCTTT. It encodes CASMGSAAGPEAFF.

CDR3 region: CAIKDGLAGSTDTQYF. The CDR3 DNA follows: TGTGCCATCAAAGACGGACTAGCGGGTAGCACAGATACGCAGTATTTT. This chain uses TRBV10-3 with TRBJ2-3; the match to TRBD2 covers 11 bases. Germline lookup yields CDR1 ENHRY and CDR2 SYGVKD. This CDR3 comprises 16 residues. V shed 7 bases, J shed 0 bases, and the junction held 6 bases outside the gene matches.

This clone was observed a handful of times. The chain has TRBV9 and TRBJ1-2; D gene unclear. The CDR3 sequence is 12 residues long. V gave up 5 bases and J gave up 7 bases, with 12 bases separating them. The germline gives CDR1 SGDLS, CDR2 YYNGEE. CDR3 DNA sequence: TGTGCCAGCAGTCGTGATCGAGGTGGCTACACCTTC. It yields the protein CASSRDRGGYTF.

V is TRBV7-2 and J is TRBJ1-6, with D maybe TRBD1 (6 bases). There are 17 residues in the CDR3. Germline CDR1 reads SGHTA; CDR2 reads FQGNSA. Trimming shortened V by 1 base and J by 2 bases, and 12 bases separated the two germline ends. The CDR3 spells CASSLVGGGPYNSPLHF. CDR3 DNA sequence: TGTGCCAGCAGCTTAGTGGGGGGGGGCCCCTATAATTCACCCCTCCACTTT.

V and J are TRBV29-1 and TRBJ1-2; tentative D call: TRBD1 (6 bases). The CDR3 is 13 residues long. Germline V gene data show CDR1 as SQVTM and CDR2 as ANQGSEA. Trimming pared 5 bases from V and 3 bases from J, leaving 13 bases between. The CDR3 coding sequence is TGCAGCGTTCTGAAGGGGGAATACTATGGCTACACCTTC. This sequence encodes CSVLKGEYYGYTF.

This clone was picked up one time. A much larger clone differs from this one at a single base, so this may be a read error. This chain uses TRBV7-6 with TRBJ1-4; D remains ambiguous. The V gene lost 3 bases and the J gene lost 0 bases, with 5 bases spanning the gap. This CDR3 has 14 residues. Germline V gene lookup returns CDR1 SGHVS and CDR2 FNYEAQ. The CDR3 DNA reads TGTGCCAGCAGCTTTACAGCAACTAATGAAAAACTGTTTTTT. Protein sequence: CASSFTATNEKLFF.

V usage is TRBV5-1 and J usage is TRBJ2-7; D gene uncertain. CDR3 length: 15 residues. Germline CDR1 is SGHRS and CDR2 is YFSETQ. Trimming removed 0 bases from V and 2 bases from J, with 12 bases in between. CDR3 region: CASSLGTATPYEQYF. In DNA, the CDR3 is TGCGCCAGCAGCTTGGGTACAGCCACCCCCTACGAGCAGTACTTC. Full variable domain (missing parts from reference TRBV5-1 and TRBJ2-7): KAGVTQTPRYLIKTRGQQVTLSCSPISGHRSVSWYQQTPGQGLQFLFEYFSETQRNKGNFPGRFSGRQFSNSRSEMNVSTLELGDSALYLCASSLGTATPYEQYFGPGTRLTVT.

This chain connects TRBV5-1 to TRBJ1-1, with 8 positions matching TRBD1. The germline V gene has CDR1 SGHRS and CDR2 YFSETQ. The CDR3 has 16 amino acids. With V trimmed by 3 bases and J by 0 bases, 7 bases remained unmatched. CDR3 nucleotides: TGCGCCAGCAGCTCCAGGGGGCCCCCCTTGAACACTGAAGCTTTCTTT. Translated, it gives CASSSRGPPLNTEAFF.

This chain links TRBV30 with TRBJ2-7; D is unresolved. Trimming shortened V by 0 bases and J by 0 bases, and 12 bases separated the two germline ends. Per germline, CDR1 GTSNPN and CDR2 SVGIG (reference sequence). The CDR3 loop spans 15 amino acids. For the CDR3, the DNA is TGTGCCTGGAGTGTGATGGTTCTAAGCTCCTACGAGCAGTACTTC. Translated: CAWSVMVLSSYEQYF.

The CDR3 sequence: CASSFWGRNSPLHF. The CDR3 DNA reads TGTGCCAGCAGTTTTTGGGGCCGAAATTCACCCCTCCACTTT. This sequence joins TRBV27 and TRBJ1-6, with D perhaps matching TRBD1 (5 bases). Trimming removed 3 bases at V and 7 bases at J, with 10 bases between. CDR1 is MNHEY and CDR2 is SMNVEV in the germline V gene (reference sequence). This CDR3 region has 14 residues.

The chain links TRBV9 to TRBJ2-5; 7 nucleotides align to TRBD1. Germline CDR1 reads SGDLS; CDR2 reads YYNGEE. The V gene end was trimmed by 2 bases and the J gene end by 5 bases; junction bases not matched to a gene: 12. The CDR3 consists of 16 residues. DNA for the CDR3: TGTGCCAGCAGCGTGTCACACAGGGGTACGATCGAGACCCAGTACTTC. Translated, it gives CASSVSHRGTIETQYF.

V gene TRBV18 combines with J gene TRBJ2-7; 10 nucleotides agree with TRBD2. The V gene's germline CDR1 is KGHSH and CDR2 LQKENI. This CDR3 region has 17 residues. Trimming removed 3 bases from V and 0 bases from J; junction bases left unmatched: 8. This chain's CDR3 is CASSPGVSGGSSYEQYF. In DNA, the CDR3 is TGTGCCAGCTCACCCGGGGTTAGCGGGGGGAGCTCCTACGAGCAGTACTTC.

The CDR3, as DNA: TGTGCCAGCACCCCTGTTCCCGGGGAGCTGTTTTTT. Protein product: CASTPVPGELFF. The chain recombines TRBV12-3 or TRBV12-4 with TRBJ2-2; unclear D gene. The CDR3 is 12 residues long. Deletions cut 7 bases from V and 6 bases from J, with 9 bases between.

The chain is built from TRBV12-5 and TRBJ2-7; D is possibly TRBD2 (5 bases). V was trimmed by 6 bases and J by 1 base, leaving 13 bases between them. This CDR3 is built from 14 residues. Germline V lookup: CDR1 LGHNT, CDR2 FRNRAP. The CDR3 region is CASGPRRGSYEQYF. The DNA for the CDR3 is TGTGCTAGTGGACCTCGACGGGGTTCCTACGAGCAGTACTTC.

The V and J genes are TRBV2 and TRBJ2-1; 8 bases agree with TRBD1. Germline CDR1 SNHLY, CDR2 FYNNEI. Germline trimming cut 11 bases from V and 5 bases from J; bases unmatched to any gene: 8. This CDR3 has 13 amino acids. CDR3 residues: CAGSGQANNEQFF. The CDR3 nucleotides read TGTGCCGGTTCGGGACAGGCCAACAATGAGCAGTTCTTC.

The J gene is TRBJ2-6, the V gene TRBV9, with TRBD1 matching 7 bases. Germline V gives CDR1 SGDLS, CDR2 YYNGEE. The J segment lost 4 bases and the V segment lost 4 bases, leaving 5 bases of the junction unmatched. This CDR3 region has 15 residues. The DNA of the CDR3 is TGTGCCAGCAGCCGACAGGGCGGGGGGGCCAACGTCCTGACTTTC. Its protein product is CASSRQGGGANVLTF.

This clone is a singleton in its sample. The chain employs TRBV5-1 and TRBJ1-1, with D tentatively TRBD1 (5 bases). The CDR3 is 14 residues long. Trimming shortened V by 2 bases and J by 4 bases, and 12 bases separated the two germline ends. The germline V gene has CDR1 SGHRS and CDR2 YFSETQ. The CDR3 loop is CASSFSGVGTEAFF. The CDR3 DNA follows: TGCGCCAGCAGCTTCTCGGGGGTTGGCACTGAAGCTTTCTTT.

The table lists this clone with a count of one. The chain employs TRBV19 and TRBJ2-7; D not resolved. V lost 5 bases, J lost 0 bases, and 14 bases lay in between. CDR1 is LNHDA, CDR2 SQIVND, per germline (reference sequence). This CDR3 comprises 15 residues. The CDR3: CASSLELESSYEQYF. The CDR3 DNA sequence: TGTGCCAGTAGTTTGGAGCTGGAGAGCTCCTACGAGCAGTACTTC. Full variable domain (remainder filled in from reference TRBV19 and TRBJ2-7): DGGITQSPKYLFRKEGQNVTLSCEQNLNHDAMYWYRQDPGQGLRLIYYSQIVNDFQKGDIAEGYSVSREKKESFPLTVTSAQKNPTAFYLCASSLELESSYEQYFGPGTRLTVT.

This chain uses TRBV30 with TRBJ2-7; possibly TRBD1 for D (6 bases). V was shortened by 2 bases and J by 6 bases, with 14 bases between the two germline ends. Germline V gene data show CDR1 as GTSNPN and CDR2 as SVGIG (reference sequence). This CDR3 has 13 residues. The CDR3 here is CAWSSHRAREQYF. The CDR3 DNA follows: TGTGCCTGGAGTTCCCACAGGGCCCGCGAGCAGTACTTC.